The next 6 T cell receptor beta chains were all read from a single sample in a study of regulatory T cells in long-lasting Graves disease. The time point is: newly diagnosed GD, antithyroid drugs for less than 3 months. The TCR library used RNA extracted from PBMCs. The authors built TCR beta libraries using iRepertoire HTBI primers and Arm-PCR of CDR3 regions. TCRdb used MiXCR to reprocess the multiplex PCR reads, holding one entry per CDR3 protein. The data show under 800,000 distinct CDR3 sequences, approximately 15% seen once. These records were also assigned to another study, of T cells in Graves' hyperthyroidism and ophthalmopathy.

Specimen: peripheral blood mononuclear cells (PBMCs), collected at new diagnosis, from a patient treated with antithyroid drugs. The receptor set was obtained from a woman in her 30s with Graves disease.

The chain is built from TRBV5-1 and TRBJ2-7; D is undetermined. Per the germline V gene, CDR1 is SGHRS and CDR2 is YFSETQ. V lost 0 bases and J lost 5, with 18 bases in between. The CDR3 totals 16 residues. Here the CDR3 reads CASSLGRRSGFDEQYF. In nucleotides, the CDR3 is TGCGCCAGCAGCTTGGGAAGACGGTCCGGGTTCGACGAGCAGTACTTC.

As for this clonotype: A single base separates this from a much larger clone, so it may be a read error. The genes are TRBV12-3 or TRBV12-4 and TRBJ2-7; no reliable D call. The CDR3 is 13 amino acids. CDR3 sequence: CASSFDLTYEQCF. The CDR3 DNA reads as TGTGCCAGCAGTTTCGACCTTACCTACGAGCAGTGCTTC.

This clonotype was picked up many times. The genes are TRBV12-5 and TRBJ2-1, with a possible D match to TRBD1 (5 bases). Germline CDR1 and CDR2: LGHNT and FRNRAP. This CDR3 contains 12 residues. Trimming took off 1 base at V and 10 bases at J, with 8 bases between the two ends. The CDR3 reads CASGLEGLEQFF. CDR3 DNA sequence: TGTGCTAGTGGTTTGGAGGGGCTCGAGCAGTTCTTC.

This clonotype was seen a few times. J is TRBJ2-5 and V is TRBV5-1; the match to TRBD2 covers 9 bases. The CDR3 extends over 18 amino acids. Unmatched junction bases numbered 20, after V lost 3 bases and J lost 8 bases. In germline, CDR1 is SGHRS, CDR2 YFSETQ. DNA for the CDR3: TGCGCCAGCAGCTCATCAGGGTGGCGGGAGGGCCCGGAGGAAACCCAGTACTTC. Its protein is CASSSSGWREGPEETQYF.

At least ten counts were recorded for this clonotype. V usage is TRBV6-5 and J usage is TRBJ1-2; no clear D. V was trimmed by 2 bases and J by 1 base, leaving 8 bases between them. Germline CDR1 is MNHEY and CDR2 is SVGAGI. The CDR3 sequence is 14 residues long. The CDR3 region has the DNA TGTGCCAGCAGTTACAGCAGCAATAACTATGGCTACACCTTC. It codes for CASSYSSNNYGYTF.

The chain links TRBV10-3 to TRBJ2-2; no clear D. V lost 2 bases and J lost 6, with 4 bases in between. This CDR3 has 12 amino acids. The V gene's germline CDR1 is ENHRY and CDR2 SYGVKD. CDR3 coding DNA: TGTGCCATCAGTGAGATGGCCGGGGAGCTGTTTTTT. Translated: CAISEMAGELFF.